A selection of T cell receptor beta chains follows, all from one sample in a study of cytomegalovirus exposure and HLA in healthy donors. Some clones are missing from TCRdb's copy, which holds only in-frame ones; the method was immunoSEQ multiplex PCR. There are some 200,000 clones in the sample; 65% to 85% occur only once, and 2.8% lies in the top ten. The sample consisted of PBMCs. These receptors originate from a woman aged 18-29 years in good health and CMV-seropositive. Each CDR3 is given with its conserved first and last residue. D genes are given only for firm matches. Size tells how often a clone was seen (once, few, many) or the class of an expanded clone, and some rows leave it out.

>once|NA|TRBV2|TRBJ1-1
CASHVRGTEAFF
TGTGCCAGTCACGTTAGGGGGACTGAAGCTTTCTTT
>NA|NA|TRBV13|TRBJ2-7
CASSLDPSSSYEQYF
TGTGCCAGCAGCTTAGACCCATCGAGCTCCTACGAGCAGTACTTC
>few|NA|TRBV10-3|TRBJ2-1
CATNAGPDHQFF
TGTGCCACAAACGCGGGACCGGATCATCAGTTCTTC
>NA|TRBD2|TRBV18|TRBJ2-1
CASSPLAGLEQFF
TGTGCCAGCTCACCGCTAGCGGGGTTGGAGCAGTTCTTC
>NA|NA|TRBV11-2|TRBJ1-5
CASSDNRDQPQHF
TGTGCCAGCAGCGATAACAGGGATCAGCCCCAGCATTTT
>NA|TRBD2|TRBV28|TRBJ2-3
CASDRDYLTDTQYF
TGTGCCAGTGACCGGGACTACCTCACCGATACGCAGTATTTT
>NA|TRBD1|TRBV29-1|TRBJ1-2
CSVEPSRGPYGYTF
TGCAGCGTTGAACCTTCCAGGGGGCCCTATGGCTACACCTTC
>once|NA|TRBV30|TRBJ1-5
CAWSVQEGRQPQHF
TGTGCCTGGAGTGTACAGGAAGGCCGCCAGCCCCAGCATTTT
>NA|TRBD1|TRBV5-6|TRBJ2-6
CASSPGTGFPGANVLTF
TGTGCCAGCAGCCCCGGGACAGGGTTTCCAGGGGCCAACGTCCTGACTTTC
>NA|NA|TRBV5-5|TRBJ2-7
CASKGRVNYEQYF
TGTGCCAGCAAAGGCAGGGTGAACTACGAGCAGTACTTC
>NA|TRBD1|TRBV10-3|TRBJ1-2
CAISTGTVDGYTF
TGTGCCATCAGTACCGGGACAGTGGACGGCTACACCTTC
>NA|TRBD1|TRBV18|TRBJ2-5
CASSATGEETQYF
TGTGCCAGCTCAGCGACAGGGGAAGAGACCCAGTACTTC
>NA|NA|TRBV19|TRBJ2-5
CASTRQVRETQYF
TGTGCCAGTACACGACAGGTTAGGGAGACCCAGTACTTC
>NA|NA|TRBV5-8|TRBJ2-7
CASKGRRGSSYEQYF
TGTGCCAGCAAAGGGAGGCGGGGCAGCTCCTACGAGCAGTACTTC
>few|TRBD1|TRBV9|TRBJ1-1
CASSLGQGNTEAFF
TGTGCCAGCAGCCTCGGACAGGGCAACACTGAAGCTTTCTTT
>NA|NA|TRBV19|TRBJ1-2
CASSIPPGVLGGYGYTF
TGTGCCAGTAGTATACCCCCCGGTGTGCTGGGAGGCTATGGCTACACCTTC
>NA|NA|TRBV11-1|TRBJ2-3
CASSFSPTGIVTDTQYF
TGTGCCAGCAGCTTTTCCCCCACCGGGATCGTCACAGATACGCAGTATTTT
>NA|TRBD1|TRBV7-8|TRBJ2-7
CASSETGGRYEQYF
TGTGCCAGCAGCGAGACAGGGGGCCGATACGAGCAGTACTTC
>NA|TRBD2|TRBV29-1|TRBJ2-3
CSVETSGGWSQYF
TGCAGCGTTGAGACTAGCGGGGGTTGGTCGCAGTATTTT
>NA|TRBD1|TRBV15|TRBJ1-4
CATSLKLKGQGEKLFF
TGTGCCACCAGCTTGAAATTGAAGGGACAGGGAGAAAAACTGTTTTTT
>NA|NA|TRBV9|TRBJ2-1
CASSVGTLSYNEQFF
TGTGCCAGCAGCGTCGGGACATTAAGTTACAATGAGCAGTTCTTC
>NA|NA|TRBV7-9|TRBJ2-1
CASSSGRNEQFF
TGTGCCAGCAGCTCGGGGAGGAATGAGCAGTTCTTC
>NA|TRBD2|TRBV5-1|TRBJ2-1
CASSPALAGGYNEQFF
TGCGCCAGCAGCCCGGCGCTAGCGGGGGGCTACAATGAGCAGTTCTTC
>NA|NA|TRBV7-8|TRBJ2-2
CASSPKRLPTGELFF
TGTGCCAGCAGCCCCAAGAGACTACCAACCGGGGAGCTGTTTTTT
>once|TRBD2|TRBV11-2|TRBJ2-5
CASSLGAGAGRETQYF
TGTGCCAGCAGCTTGGGAGCGGGGGCCGGGAGAGAGACCCAGTACTTC
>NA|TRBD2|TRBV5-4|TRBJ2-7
CASSLSGGGYEQYF
TGTGCCAGCAGCTTGAGCGGGGGGGGTTACGAGCAGTACTTC
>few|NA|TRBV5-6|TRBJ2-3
CASSLFRGGGDTQYF
TGTGCCAGCAGCTTATTTCGCGGGGGCGGAGATACGCAGTATTTT
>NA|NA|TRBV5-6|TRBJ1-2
CASSLSSNYGYTF
TGTGCCAGCAGCTTGTCGAGTAACTATGGCTACACCTTC
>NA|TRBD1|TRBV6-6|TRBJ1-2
CASRSGQGGYGYTF
TGTGCCAGCAGATCGGGACAGGGGGGCTATGGCTACACCTTC
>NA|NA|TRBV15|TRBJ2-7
CATSRDRTTEVYEQYF
TGTGCCACCAGCAGAGATCGGACGACGGAGGTCTACGAGCAGTACTTC
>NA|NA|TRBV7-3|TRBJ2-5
CASSLSPGGWETQYF
TGTGCCAGCAGCTTAAGCCCAGGGGGGTGGGAGACCCAGTACTTC
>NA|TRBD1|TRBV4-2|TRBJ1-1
CASSHPGQGDTEAFF
TGTGCCAGCAGCCATCCGGGACAGGGTGACACTGAAGCTTTCTTT
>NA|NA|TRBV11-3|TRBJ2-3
CASSPSTDTQYF
TGTGCCAGCAGCCCTTCGACAGATACGCAGTATTTT
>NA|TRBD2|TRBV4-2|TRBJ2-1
CASSPGLAGERGLNEQFF
TGTGCCAGCAGCCCGGGACTAGCGGGGGAAAGAGGGCTCAATGAGCAGTTCTTC
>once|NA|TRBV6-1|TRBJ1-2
CASSEYRGNGYTF
TGTGCCAGCAGTGAGTACCGAGGAAATGGCTACACCTTC
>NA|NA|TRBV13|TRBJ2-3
CASSPQGGLNTQYF
TGTGCCAGCAGCCCGCAGGGGGGACTCAATACGCAGTATTTT
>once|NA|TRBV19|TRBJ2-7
CASAVVGTGYEQYF
TGTGCCAGTGCTGTGGTGGGAACGGGGTACGAGCAGTACTTC
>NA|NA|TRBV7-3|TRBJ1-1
CASSPRGGRNTEAFF
TGTGCCAGCAGCCCTCGTGGGGGGAGGAACACTGAAGCTTTCTTT
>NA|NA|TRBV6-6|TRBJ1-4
CATLVGIYEKLFF
TGTGCCACCCTAGTTGGTATCTATGAAAAACTGTTTTTT
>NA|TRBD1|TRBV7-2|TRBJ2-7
CASSLSSGQGEGEQYF
TGTGCCAGCAGCTTAAGCTCCGGACAGGGGGAAGGCGAGCAGTACTTC